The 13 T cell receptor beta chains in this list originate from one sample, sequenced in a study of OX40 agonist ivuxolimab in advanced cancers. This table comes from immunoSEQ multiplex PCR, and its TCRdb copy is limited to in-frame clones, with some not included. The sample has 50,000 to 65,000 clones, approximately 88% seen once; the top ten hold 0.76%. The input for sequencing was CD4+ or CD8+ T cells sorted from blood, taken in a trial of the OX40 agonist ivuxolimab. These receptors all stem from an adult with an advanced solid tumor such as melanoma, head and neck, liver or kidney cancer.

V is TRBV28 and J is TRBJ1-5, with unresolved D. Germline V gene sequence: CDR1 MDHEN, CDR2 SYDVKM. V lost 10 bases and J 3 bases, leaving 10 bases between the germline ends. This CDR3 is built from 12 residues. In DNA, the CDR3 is TGTGCCACAGAGCCAGCCAATCAGCCCCAGCATTTT. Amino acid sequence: CATEPANQPQHF.

The CDR3 nucleotides are TGTGCCAGCAGTTACTCGAGGGGGTACGAGCAGTACTTC. Its protein is CASSYSRGYEQYF. The rearrangement joins TRBV6-6 to TRBJ2-7; D may be TRBD1 (6 bases). Germline lookup yields CDR1 MNHNY and CDR2 SVGAGI (reference sequence). With 0 bases removed from V and 4 bases from J, the gap between germline ends came to 7 bases. There are 13 residues in the CDR3.

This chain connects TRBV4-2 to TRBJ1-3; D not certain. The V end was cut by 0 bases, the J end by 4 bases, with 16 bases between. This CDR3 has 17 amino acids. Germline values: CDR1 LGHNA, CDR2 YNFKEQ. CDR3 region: CASSQERVQISGNTIYF. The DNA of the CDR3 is TGTGCCAGCAGCCAAGAACGGGTGCAGATATCGGGAAACACCATATATTTT.

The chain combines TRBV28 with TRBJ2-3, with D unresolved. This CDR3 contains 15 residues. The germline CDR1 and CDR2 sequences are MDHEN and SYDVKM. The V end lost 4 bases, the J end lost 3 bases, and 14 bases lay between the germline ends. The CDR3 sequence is CASSSPRSGTDTQYF. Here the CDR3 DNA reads TGTGCCAGCAGTTCCCCCCGGAGTGGGACAGATACGCAGTATTTT.

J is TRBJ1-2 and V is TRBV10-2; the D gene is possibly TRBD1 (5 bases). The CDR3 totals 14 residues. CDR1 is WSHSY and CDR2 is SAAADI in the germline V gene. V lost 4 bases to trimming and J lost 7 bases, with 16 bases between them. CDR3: CASSVMRGVGGYTF. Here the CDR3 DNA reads TGCGCCAGCAGTGTTATGAGGGGAGTCGGTGGCTACACCTTC.

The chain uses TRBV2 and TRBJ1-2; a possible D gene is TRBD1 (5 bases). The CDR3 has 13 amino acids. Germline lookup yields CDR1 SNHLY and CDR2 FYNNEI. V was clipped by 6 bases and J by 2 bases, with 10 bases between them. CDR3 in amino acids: CASRATGNYGYTF. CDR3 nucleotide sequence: TGTGCCAGCAGGGCCACAGGAAACTATGGCTACACCTTC.

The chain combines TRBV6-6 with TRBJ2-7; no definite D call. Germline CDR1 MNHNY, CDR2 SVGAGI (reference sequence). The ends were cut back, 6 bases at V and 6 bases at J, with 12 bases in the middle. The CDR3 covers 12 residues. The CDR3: CASSPLLGEQYF. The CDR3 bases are TGTGCCAGCAGCCCCCTGTTGGGCGAGCAGTACTTC.

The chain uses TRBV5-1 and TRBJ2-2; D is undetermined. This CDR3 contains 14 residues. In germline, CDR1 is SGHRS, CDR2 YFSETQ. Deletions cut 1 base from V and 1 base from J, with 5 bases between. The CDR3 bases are TGCGCCAGCAGCTTGATGGGGAACACCGGGGAGCTGTTTTTT. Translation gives CASSLMGNTGELFF.

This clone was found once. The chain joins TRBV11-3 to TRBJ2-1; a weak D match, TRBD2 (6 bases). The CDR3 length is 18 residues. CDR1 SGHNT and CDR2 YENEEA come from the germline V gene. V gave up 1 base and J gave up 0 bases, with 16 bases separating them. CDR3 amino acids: CASSLGSAGMSSYNEQFF. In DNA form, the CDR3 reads TGTGCCAGCAGCTTAGGTAGTGCGGGGATGAGCTCCTACAATGAGCAGTTCTTC.

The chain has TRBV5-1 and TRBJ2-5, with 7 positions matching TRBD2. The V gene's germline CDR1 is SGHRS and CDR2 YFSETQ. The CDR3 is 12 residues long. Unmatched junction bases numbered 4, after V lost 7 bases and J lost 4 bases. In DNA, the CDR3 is TGCGCCAGCCTGGGGAGGGGAGAGACCCAGTACTTC. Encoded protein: CASLGRGETQYF. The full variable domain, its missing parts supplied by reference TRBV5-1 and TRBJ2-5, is KAGVTQTPRYLIKTRGQQVTLSCSPISGHRSVSWYQQTPGQGLQFLFEYFSETQRNKGNFPGRFSGRQFSNSRSEMNVSTLELGDSALYLCASLGRGETQYFGPGTRLLVL.

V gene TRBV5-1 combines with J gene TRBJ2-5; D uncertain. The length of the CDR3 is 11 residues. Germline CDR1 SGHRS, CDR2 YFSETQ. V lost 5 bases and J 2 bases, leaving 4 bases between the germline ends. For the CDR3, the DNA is TGCGCCAGCAGTAGGCAAGAGACCCAGTACTTC. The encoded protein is CASSRQETQYF.

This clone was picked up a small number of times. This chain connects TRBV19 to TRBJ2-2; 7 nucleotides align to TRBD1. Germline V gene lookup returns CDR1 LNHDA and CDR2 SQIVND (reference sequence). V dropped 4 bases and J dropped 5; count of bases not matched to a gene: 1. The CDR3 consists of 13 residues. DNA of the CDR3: TGTGCCAGTAGTAACAGGGGAACCGGGGAGCTGTTTTTT. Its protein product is CASSNRGTGELFF.

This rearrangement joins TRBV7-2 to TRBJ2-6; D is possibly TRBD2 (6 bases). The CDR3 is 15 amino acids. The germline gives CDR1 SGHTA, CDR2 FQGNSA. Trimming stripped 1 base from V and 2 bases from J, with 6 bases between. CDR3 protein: CASSLGGAGANVLTF. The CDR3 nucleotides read TGTGCCAGCAGCTTAGGGGGGGCTGGGGCCAACGTCCTGACTTTC.